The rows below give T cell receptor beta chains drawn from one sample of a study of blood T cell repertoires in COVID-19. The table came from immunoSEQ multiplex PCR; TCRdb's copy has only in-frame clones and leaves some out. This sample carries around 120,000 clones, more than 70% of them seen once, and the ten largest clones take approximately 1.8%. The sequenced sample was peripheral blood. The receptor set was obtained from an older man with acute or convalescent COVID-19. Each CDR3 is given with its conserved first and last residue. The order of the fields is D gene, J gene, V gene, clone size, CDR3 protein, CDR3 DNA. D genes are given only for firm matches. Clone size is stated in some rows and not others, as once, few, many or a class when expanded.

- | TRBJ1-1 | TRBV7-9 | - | CATGLSTGTEAFF | TGTGCCACCGGGCTATCTACGGGGACTGAAGCTTTCTTT
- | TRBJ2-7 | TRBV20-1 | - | CSAAAAGRYF | TGCAGTGCCGCGGCGGCGGGTCGGTACTTC
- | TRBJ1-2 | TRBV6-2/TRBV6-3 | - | CASRLGAVFLGYTF | TGTGCCAGCCGCCTTGGGGCCGTCTTTCTTGGCTACACCTTC
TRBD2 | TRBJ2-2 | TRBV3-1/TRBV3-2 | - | CASSQVPGLAGGPSGELFF | TGTGCCAGCAGCCAAGTCCCGGGACTAGCGGGGGGGCCGTCCGGGGAGCTGTTTTTT
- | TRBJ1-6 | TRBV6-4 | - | CASGRDTLSPLHF | TGTGCCAGCGGCCGGGACACGCTTTCACCCCTCCACTTT
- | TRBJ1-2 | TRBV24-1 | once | CATSVGRADGYTF | TGTGCCACCAGTGTCGGCAGGGCTGACGGCTACACCTTC
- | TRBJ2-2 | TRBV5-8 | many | CASSLFWTDTGELFF | TGTGCCAGCAGCCTGTTTTGGACAGACACCGGGGAGCTGTTTTTT
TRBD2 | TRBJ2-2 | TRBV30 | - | CAWSVQAGDTGELFF | TGTGCCTGGAGTGTACAAGCGGGAGACACCGGGGAGCTGTTTTTT
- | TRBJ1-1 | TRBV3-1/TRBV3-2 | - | CASSQGGLRGAEAFF | TGTGCCAGCAGCCAGGGTGGACTCCGGGGGGCTGAAGCTTTCTTT
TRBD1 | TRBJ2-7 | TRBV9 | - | CASSVEPGGFYEQYF | TGTGCCAGCAGCGTAGAGCCAGGGGGATTTTACGAGCAGTACTTC
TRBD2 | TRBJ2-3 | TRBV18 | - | CASSPGTSGGAPTDTQYF | TGTGCCAGCTCACCCGGGACTAGCGGGGGGGCCCCCACAGATACGCAGTATTTT
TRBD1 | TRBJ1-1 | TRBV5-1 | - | CASSITQGAEGEAFF | TGCGCCAGCAGCATTACACAGGGGGCGGAGGGTGAAGCTTTCTTT
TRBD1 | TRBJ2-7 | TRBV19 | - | CASSPDRVGEQYF | TGTGCCAGTAGTCCAGACAGGGTGGGGGAGCAGTACTTC
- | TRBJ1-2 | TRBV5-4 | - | CASSLGHQDYGYTF | TGTGCCAGCAGCTTGGGACATCAAGACTATGGCTACACCTTC
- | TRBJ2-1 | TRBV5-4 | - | CASSLQGGNEQFF | TGTGCCAGCAGCTTACAGGGGGGGAATGAGCAGTTCTTC
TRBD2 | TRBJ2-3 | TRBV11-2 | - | CASSLRLARADTQYF | TGTGCCAGCAGCTTGAGACTAGCGCGGGCAGATACGCAGTATTTT
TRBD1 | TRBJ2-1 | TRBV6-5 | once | CASSWTGENEQFF | TGTGCCAGCTCCTGGACAGGGGAAAATGAGCAGTTCTTC
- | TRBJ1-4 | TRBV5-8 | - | CASSLGDSTNEKLFF | TGTGCCAGCAGCTTGGGGGACTCAACTAATGAAAAACTGTTTTTT
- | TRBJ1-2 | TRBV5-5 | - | CASSIIPAGGYTF | TGTGCCAGCAGCATCATCCCCGCCGGGGGCTACACCTTC
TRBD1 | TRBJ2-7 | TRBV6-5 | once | CASTQSQGPYEQYF | TGTGCCAGCACTCAATCACAGGGGCCCTACGAGCAGTACTTC
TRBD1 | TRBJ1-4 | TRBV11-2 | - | CASSYGTGYEKLFF | TGTGCCAGCAGCTATGGGACAGGGTATGAAAAACTGTTTTTT
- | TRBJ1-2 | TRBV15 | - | CATSREPPQGNYGYTF | TGTGCCACCAGCAGAGAGCCCCCTCAGGGTAACTATGGCTACACCTTC
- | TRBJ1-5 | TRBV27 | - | CASGQGQGNQPQHF | TGTGCCAGCGGACAAGGGCAGGGCAATCAGCCCCAGCATTTT
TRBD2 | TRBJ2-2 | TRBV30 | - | CAWNRGVNTGELFF | TGTGCCTGGAATCGGGGGGTTAACACCGGGGAGCTGTTTTTT
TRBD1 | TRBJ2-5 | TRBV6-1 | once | CASSEWSGTGGYETQYF | TGTGCCAGCAGTGAATGGAGTGGGACAGGGGGTTATGAGACCCAGTACTTC
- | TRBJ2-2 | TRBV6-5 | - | CASSPQGTGELFF | TGTGCCAGCAGTCCACAGGGAACCGGGGAGCTGTTTTTT
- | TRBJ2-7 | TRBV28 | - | CASRPDRSKGTYEQYF | TGTGCCAGCAGACCGGACAGATCCAAGGGGACCTACGAGCAGTACTTC
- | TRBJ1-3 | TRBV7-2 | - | CASSSDMYSGNTIYF | TGTGCCAGCAGCTCGGACATGTACTCTGGAAACACCATATATTTT
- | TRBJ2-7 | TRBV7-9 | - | CASRPAGRGAYEQYF | TGTGCCAGCAGACCCGCGGGCCGAGGCGCCTACGAGCAGTACTTC
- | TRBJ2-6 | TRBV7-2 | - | CASSLRHLSGANVLTF | TGTGCCAGCAGCTTAAGACACCTCTCTGGGGCCAACGTCCTGACTTTC
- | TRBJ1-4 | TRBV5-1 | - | CASSLRGGEKLFF | TGCGCCAGCAGCTTAAGGGGCGGAGAAAAACTGTTTTTT
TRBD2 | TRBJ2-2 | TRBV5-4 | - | CASSFSSGTNTGELFF | TGTGCCAGCAGCTTCTCTAGCGGGACGAACACCGGGGAGCTGTTTTTT
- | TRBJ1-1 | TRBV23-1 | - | CASSPTDRNTEAFF | TGCGCCAGCAGTCCCACGGACAGGAACACTGAAGCTTTCTTT
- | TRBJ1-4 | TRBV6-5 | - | CASSPSSGGEKLFF | TGTGCCAGCAGTCCCTCTTCCGGTGGTGAAAAACTGTTTTTT
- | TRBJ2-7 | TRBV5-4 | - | CASSFGVGGAYEQYF | TGTGCCAGCAGCTTCGGTGTGGGGGGGGCTTACGAGCAGTACTTC
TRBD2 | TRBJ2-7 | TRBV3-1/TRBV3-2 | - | CASSQGTSKSEQYF | TGTGCCAGCAGCCAAGGGACTAGCAAAAGCGAGCAGTACTTC
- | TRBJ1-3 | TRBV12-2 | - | CASRLVAGGRSSGNTIYF | TGTGCAAGTCGCTTAGTCGCAGGGGGCCGATCCTCTGGAAACACCATATATTTT
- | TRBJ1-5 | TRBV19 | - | CASSPVQGNQPQHF | TGTGCCAGTAGTCCCGTACAGGGCAATCAGCCCCAGCATTTT
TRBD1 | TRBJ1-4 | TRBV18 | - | CASSPGQGDEKLFF | TGTGCCAGCTCACCCGGACAGGGAGACGAAAAACTGTTTTTT
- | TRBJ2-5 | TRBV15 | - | CATSRDNQETQYF | TGTGCCACCAGCAGAGATAACCAAGAGACCCAGTACTTC
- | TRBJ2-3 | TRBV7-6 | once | CASSLGGEAQYF | TGTGCCAGCAGCTTAGGGGGCGAGGCGCAGTATTTT
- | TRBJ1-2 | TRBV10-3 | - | CAISESQDGYTF | TGTGCCATCAGTGAGTCACAAGATGGCTACACCTTC
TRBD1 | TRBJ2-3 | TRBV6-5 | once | CASSADRGPPDTQYF | TGTGCCAGCAGCGCCGACAGGGGGCCCCCAGATACGCAGTATTTT